These 19 T cell receptor beta chains were sequenced from one sample in a study of blood T cell repertoires in COVID-19. The repertoire was sequenced with immunoSEQ multiplex PCR; TCRdb's copy has only in-frame clones and lacks some. The data contain 200,000 to 250,000 clones, 88% of them singletons. The sample consisted of PBMCs or T cells enriched from blood (not recorded which). Every receptor here comes from a woman aged 25 to 39 who had been exposed to COVID-19.

This clone was recorded once. The chain carries TRBV2 and TRBJ2-5; no definite D call. V dropped 7 bases and J dropped 1 base, with 10 bases sitting between them. The CDR3 runs 13 residues. CDR1 is SNHLY and CDR2 is FYNNEI in the germline V gene. CDR3 coding DNA: TGTGCCAGCAAAGAGCCCACCCAAGAGACCCAGTACTTC. As protein: CASKEPTQETQYF.

The rearrangement uses TRBV30 and TRBJ2-4; 7 bases line up with TRBD1. With 2 bases clipped from V and 6 bases from J, the junction kept 7 bases outside the gene matches. The CDR3 consists of 14 residues. Germline V lookup: CDR1 GTSNPN, CDR2 SVGIG (reference sequence). CDR3 sequence: CAWSRDSPLNIQYF. The CDR3 bases are TGTGCCTGGAGTCGGGACAGCCCTTTAAACATTCAGTACTTC.

The V call is TRBV19, the J call TRBJ1-2; a possible D gene is TRBD1 (5 bases). This CDR3 region has 11 residues. Per germline, CDR1 LNHDA and CDR2 SQIVND (reference sequence). V was clipped by 5 bases and J by 4 bases, with 5 bases between them. CDR3 DNA: TGTGCCAGTAGTGACAGCTATGGCTACACCTTC. It codes for CASSDSYGYTF.

The CDR3 nucleotides read TGTGCCACCTCCGGGAGCTATGGCTACACCTTC. Encoded protein: CATSGSYGYTF. The chain combines TRBV24-1 with TRBJ1-2, with D hard to call. With 9 bases removed from V and 4 bases from J, the gap between germline ends came to 8 bases. Germline V CDR1 and CDR2: KGHDR, SFDVKD. The CDR3 totals 11 residues.

The chain recombines TRBV5-5 with TRBJ1-1, with D possibly TRBD1 on 6 matching bases. CDR1 and CDR2 from the germline V gene are SGHKS and YYEKEE (reference sequence). The V and J ends lost 4 bases and 2 bases respectively, with 12 bases between them. The CDR3 extends over 14 amino acids. CDR3 region: CASSKGTHNTEAFF. The DNA for the CDR3 is TGTGCCAGCAGCAAGGGGACACACAACACTGAAGCTTTCTTT. Based on the CDR3 plus reference TRBV5-5 and TRBJ1-1, the full variable domain is DAGVTQSPTHLIKTRGQQVTLRCSPISGHKSVSWYQQVLGQGPQFIFQYYEKEERGRGNFPDRFSARQFPNYSSELNVNALLLGDSALYLCASSKGTHNTEAFFGQGTRLTVV.

The chain carries TRBV7-9 and TRBJ2-1, with 9 bases identical to TRBD2. Losses at the gene ends were 0 bases for V and 1 base for J; bases not matched to a gene: 4. The CDR3 is 17 amino acids. Germline V gene data show CDR1 as SEHNR and CDR2 as FQNEAQ (reference sequence). The CDR3 loop is CASSLAGSGSSYNEQFF. The DNA of the CDR3 is TGTGCCAGCAGCTTAGCGGGTAGCGGGAGTTCCTACAATGAGCAGTTCTTC. Based on the CDR3 plus reference TRBV7-9 and TRBJ2-1, the full variable domain is DTGVSQNPRHKITKRGQNVTFRCDPISEHNRLYWYRQTLGQGPEFLTYFQNEAQLEKSRLLSDRFSAERPKGSFSTLEIQRTEQGDSAMYLCASSLAGSGSSYNEQFFGPGTRLTVL.

The rearrangement uses TRBV3-1 (or the pseudogene TRBV3-2) and TRBJ2-1, with TRBD1 as a possible D gene (5 bases). Between the trimmed V and J ends, which lost 1 base and 6 bases, there was a span of 13 bases. Germline CDR1 LGHDT, CDR2 YNNKEL (reference sequence). The CDR3 sequence is 15 residues long. The CDR3 spells CASSQGGYQGNEQFF. The CDR3 nucleotides are TGTGCCAGCAGCCAAGGGGGCTACCAGGGCAATGAGCAGTTCTTC.

This clone has a single count. V is TRBV12-3 or TRBV12-4 and J is TRBJ2-2, with D uncertain. The CDR3 length is 12 residues. V was shortened by 5 bases and J by 7 bases, with 8 bases between the two germline ends. CDR3 in DNA: TGTGCCAGCAGTCTATCGCTCGGGGAGCTGTTTTTT. Amino acids: CASSLSLGELFF.

The V and J genes are TRBV3-1 (or the pseudogene TRBV3-2) and TRBJ2-1, with 8 bases fitting TRBD1. This CDR3 is built from 14 residues. The V gene end was trimmed by 4 bases and the J gene end by 7 bases; junction bases not matched to a gene: 6. Per germline, CDR1 LGHDT and CDR2 YNNKEL (reference sequence). CDR3 DNA: TGTGCCAGCAGCCCCCGGACAGGGAGGAATGAGCAGTTCTTC. As protein: CASSPRTGRNEQFF.

On this clone itself: Other nucleotide sequences in the sample specify the same CDR3. The rearrangement links TRBV19 to TRBJ2-3; a possible D gene is TRBD1 (5 bases). CDR1 is LNHDA, CDR2 SQIVND, per germline (reference sequence). Trimming removed 3 bases at V and 3 bases at J, with 7 bases between. The CDR3 sequence is 13 residues long. The CDR3 loop is CASSIQGTDTQYF. For the CDR3, the DNA is TGTGCCAGTAGTATCCAGGGAACAGATACGCAGTATTTT.

V gene TRBV19 combines with J gene TRBJ2-1, with 7 bases lining up with TRBD1. Germline CDR1 is LNHDA and CDR2 is SQIVND (reference sequence). V gave up 6 bases and J gave up 7 bases; unmatched junction bases: 15. The CDR3 totals 16 residues. The CDR3 loop is CASRTAGQVNWNEQFF. CDR3 DNA sequence: TGTGCCAGTAGAACGGCCGGACAGGTGAATTGGAATGAGCAGTTCTTC.

This chain links TRBV29-1 with TRBJ1-2; D is undetermined. Trimming shortened V by 6 bases and J by 2 bases, and 13 bases separated the two germline ends. The length of the CDR3 is 13 residues. The germline CDR1 and CDR2 sequences are SQVTM and ANQGSEA. Here the CDR3 DNA reads TGCAGCGTCATGGGAACGGGAAACTATGGCTACACCTTC. Translation gives CSVMGTGNYGYTF.

The chain uses TRBV5-1 and TRBJ1-1; 9 bases are shared with TRBD1. V lost 4 bases, J lost 10 bases, and 5 bases stayed unmatched. The CDR3 runs 12 residues. Germline CDR1 SGHRS, CDR2 YFSETQ. The CDR3 sequence: CASSTTGGRAFF. The CDR3 region has the DNA TGCGCCAGCAGCACTACAGGGGGCCGAGCTTTCTTT. The complete variable domain, with remaining parts taken from reference TRBV5-1 and TRBJ1-1, reads KAGVTQTPRYLIKTRGQQVTLSCSPISGHRSVSWYQQTPGQGLQFLFEYFSETQRNKGNFPGRFSGRQFSNSRSEMNVSTLELGDSALYLCASSTTGGRAFFGQGTRLTVV.

The chain carries TRBV28 and TRBJ1-6; D may be TRBD1 (5 bases). The V gene's germline CDR1 is MDHEN and CDR2 SYDVKM. The CDR3 covers 14 residues. V lost 2 bases to trimming and J lost 7 bases, with 9 bases between them. CDR3 sequence: CASSLGRGNSPLHF. The CDR3, as DNA: TGTGCCAGCAGTTTAGGGAGGGGAAATTCACCCCTCCACTTT.

The genes are TRBV19 and TRBJ1-5, with D tentatively TRBD1 (5 bases). The CDR3 length is 16 residues. Trimming cost V 6 bases and J 1 base, with 16 bases left between them. From germline, CDR1 is LNHDA and CDR2 SQIVND (reference sequence). This CDR3 reads CASRPGGGGSNQPQHF. The CDR3 bases are TGTGCCAGTAGACCTGGGGGGGGAGGCAGCAATCAGCCCCAGCATTTT.

In its sample, this clone was seen once. The chain joins TRBV27 to TRBJ2-5; D uncertain. Germline loops: CDR1 MNHEY, CDR2 SMNVEV (reference sequence). The CDR3 runs to 11 residues. Deletions cut 3 bases from V and 4 bases from J, with 3 bases between. The chain's CDR3 is CASSLRETQYF. Here the CDR3 DNA reads TGTGCCAGCAGTTTGCGAGAGACCCAGTACTTC.

This rearrangement joins TRBV2 to TRBJ2-3, with 8 nucleotides matching TRBD2. This CDR3 has 14 amino acids. From germline, CDR1 is SNHLY and CDR2 FYNNEI. Trimming cost V 8 bases and J 2 bases; bases outside gene matches: 6. The CDR3 loop reads CASSLAGLTDTQYF. The CDR3 DNA reads as TGTGCCAGCTCCCTAGCGGGCCTCACAGATACGCAGTATTTT.

The chain links TRBV11-2 to TRBJ2-5; 11 positions agree with TRBD2. Germline CDR1 and CDR2: SGHAT and FQNNGV. This CDR3 is built from 17 residues. The J segment lost 5 bases and the V segment lost 1 base, leaving 9 bases of the junction unmatched. CDR3 sequence reads: CASSLGGVAGGRETQYF. The CDR3 coding sequence is TGTGCCAGCAGCTTAGGAGGAGTAGCGGGAGGGCGGGAGACCCAGTACTTC.

This clone was counted only a few times. The gene calls are TRBV4-1 and TRBJ1-4; D remains unclear. V was pared by 1 base and J by 5 bases, with 8 bases between. Germline-derived CDR1 and CDR2 are MGHRA and YSYEKL. The CDR3 is 14 residues long. CDR3 DNA sequence: TGCGCCAGCAGCCAAGGACTAGTCAATGAAAAACTGTTTTTT. It is translated as CASSQGLVNEKLFF.